This record looks at one TCR beta chain sequence and its context. The sample comes from a study of blood T cell repertoires in COVID-19. Study as a whole: PBMCs, B-cell-depleted T cells, or T cells provided the cDNA or gDNA that made up the material.

Method: immunoSEQ multiplex PCR; TCRdb's copy keeps in-frame clones and lacks some. In the table there are approximately 230,000 clones, roughly 88% of which are singletons. The CDR3 is 14 amino acids. Germline loops: CDR1 SQVTM, CDR2 ANQGSEA. V lost 2 bases to trimming and J lost 5 bases, with 13 bases between them. The receptor was isolated from a woman aged 30 to 39 with COVID-19, enrolled during active disease. This chain joins TRBV29-1 and TRBJ2-1; the D gene is possibly TRBD1 (6 bases). Sequencing was done on a sample of peripheral blood. CDR3 DNA: TGCAGCGTTGAACCGGGACACGGGAACAATGAGCAGTTCTTC. As protein: CSVEPGHGNNEQFF.